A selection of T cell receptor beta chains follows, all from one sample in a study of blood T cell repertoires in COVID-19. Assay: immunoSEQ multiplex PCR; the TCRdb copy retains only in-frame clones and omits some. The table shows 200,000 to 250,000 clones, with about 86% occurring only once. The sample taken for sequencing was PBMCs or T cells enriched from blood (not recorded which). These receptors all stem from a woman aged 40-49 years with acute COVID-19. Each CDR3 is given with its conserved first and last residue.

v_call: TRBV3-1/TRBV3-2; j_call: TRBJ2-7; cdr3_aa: CASSTRAGYEQYF
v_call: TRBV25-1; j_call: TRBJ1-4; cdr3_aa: CASSEFRDYEKLFF
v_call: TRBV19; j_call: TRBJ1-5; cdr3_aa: CASSIRSGNQPQHF
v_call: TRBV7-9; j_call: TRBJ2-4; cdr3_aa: CASSLEGTELAKNIQYF
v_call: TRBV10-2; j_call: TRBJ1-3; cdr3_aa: CASSEWTGGNTIYF
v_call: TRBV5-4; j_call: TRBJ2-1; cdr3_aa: CASSQAGGRDNEQFF
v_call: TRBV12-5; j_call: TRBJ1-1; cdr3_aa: CASGLVSQTYTEAFF
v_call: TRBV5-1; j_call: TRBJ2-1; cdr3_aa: CASSLSTNEQFF
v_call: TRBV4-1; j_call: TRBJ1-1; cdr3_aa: CASSQDPGRTEAFF
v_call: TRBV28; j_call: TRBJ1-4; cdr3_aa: CASRQQGSEKLFF
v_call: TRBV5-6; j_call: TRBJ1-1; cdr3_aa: CASSPDRGIGMNTEAFF
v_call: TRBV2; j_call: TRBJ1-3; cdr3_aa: CASSEQSGPGNTIYF
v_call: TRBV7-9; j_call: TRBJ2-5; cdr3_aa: CASSREETQYF
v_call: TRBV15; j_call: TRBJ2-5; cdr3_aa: CATSSGAGSEGETQYF
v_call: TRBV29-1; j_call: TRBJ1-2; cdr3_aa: CSVEGRWPNGYTF
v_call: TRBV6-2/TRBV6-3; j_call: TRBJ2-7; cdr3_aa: CASSTTSGGFYEQYF
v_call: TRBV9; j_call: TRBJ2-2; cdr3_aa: CASSVEGGSTGELFF
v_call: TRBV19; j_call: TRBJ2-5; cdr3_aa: CASSIRTSGRGETQYF
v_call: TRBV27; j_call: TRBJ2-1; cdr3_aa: CASSPGHYNEQFF
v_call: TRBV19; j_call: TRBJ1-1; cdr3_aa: CASSIAGQLNTEAFF
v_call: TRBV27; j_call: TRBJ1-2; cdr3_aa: CASSLDSAQSYTF
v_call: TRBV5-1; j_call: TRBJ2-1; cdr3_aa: CASSFSGRNNEQFF
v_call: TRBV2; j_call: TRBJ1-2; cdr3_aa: CASSDRDRGLDYGYTF
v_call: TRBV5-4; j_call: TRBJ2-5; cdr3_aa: CASSRTDQETQYF
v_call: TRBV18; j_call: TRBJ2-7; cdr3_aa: CASSLRTSGSYEQYF
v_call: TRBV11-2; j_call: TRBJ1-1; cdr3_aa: CASGRGSRNTEAFF
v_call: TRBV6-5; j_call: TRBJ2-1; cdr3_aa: CASSYSGQHYNEQFF
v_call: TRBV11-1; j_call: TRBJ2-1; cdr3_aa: CASSLASGDNEQFF
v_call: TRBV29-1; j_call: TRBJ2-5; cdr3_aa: CSVPTSGGREKTQYF
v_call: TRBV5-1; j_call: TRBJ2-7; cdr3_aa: CASSLSSPYEQYF
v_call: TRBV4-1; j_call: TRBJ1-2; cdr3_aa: CASSRTSGTGDYTF
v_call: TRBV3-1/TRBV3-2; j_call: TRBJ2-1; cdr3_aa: CASSQAGGAYNEQFF
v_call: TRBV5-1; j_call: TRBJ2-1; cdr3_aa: CASSSGTGYNEQFF
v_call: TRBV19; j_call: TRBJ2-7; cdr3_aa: CASSIYRGSYEQYF
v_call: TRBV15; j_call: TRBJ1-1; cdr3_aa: CATSRGGRENTEAFF
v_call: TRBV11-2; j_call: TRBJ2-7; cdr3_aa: CASSSRGGDGPLREQYF
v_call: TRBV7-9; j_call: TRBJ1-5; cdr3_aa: CASSLDTSGQPQHF
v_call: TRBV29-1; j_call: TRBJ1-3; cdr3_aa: CSFKSGNSGNTIYF
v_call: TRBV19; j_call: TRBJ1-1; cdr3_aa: CASSAPGKNTEAFF
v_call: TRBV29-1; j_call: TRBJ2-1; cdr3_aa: CSVGRGTSGAYNEQFF
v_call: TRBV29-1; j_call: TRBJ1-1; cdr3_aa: CSVRRGTMNTEAFF
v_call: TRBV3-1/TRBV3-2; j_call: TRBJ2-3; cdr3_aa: CASSLGTTKTSTDTQYF
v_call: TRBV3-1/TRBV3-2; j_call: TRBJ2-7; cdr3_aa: CASSQDPPGGRYEQYF
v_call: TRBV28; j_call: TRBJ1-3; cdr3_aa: CASSLPTWFSGNTIYF
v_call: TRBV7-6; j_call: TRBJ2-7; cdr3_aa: CASSPRTSGMNEQYF
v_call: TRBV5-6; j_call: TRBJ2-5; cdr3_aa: CASSFRKLGGETQYF
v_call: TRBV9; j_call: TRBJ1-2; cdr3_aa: CASSSGPGGNYGYTF
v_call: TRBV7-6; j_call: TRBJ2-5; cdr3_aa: CASNPGRGRDQYF
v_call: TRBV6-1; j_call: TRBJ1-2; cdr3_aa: CASSDLGDVAGYTF
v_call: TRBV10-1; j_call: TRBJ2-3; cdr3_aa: CASSEASKISTDTQYF
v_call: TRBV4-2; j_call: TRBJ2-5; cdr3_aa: CATARTLAGVSGQETQYF
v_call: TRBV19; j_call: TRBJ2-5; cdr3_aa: CASSIGTSISPQYF
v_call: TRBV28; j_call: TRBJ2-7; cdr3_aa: CASKEGYHEQYF
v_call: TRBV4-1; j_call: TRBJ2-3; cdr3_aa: CASSQESTSVFSTDTQYF
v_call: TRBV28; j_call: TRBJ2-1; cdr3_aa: CASSFPGLSGRGEQFF